The clone carrying this T cell receptor beta chain was recorded only once. The antigen is undetermined. The data were produced by immunoSEQ multiplex PCR, yet TCRdb's version contains in-frame clones alone and is incomplete. The table shows some 120,000 clones, with approximately 83% occurring only once. These data belong to a study of T cell responses to AZD1222 COVID-19 vaccine. Findings and caveats of the study: The study found Spike-specific TCR breadth and depth rose after two AZD1222 doses. Among vaccine-associated CD4 TCRs, coverage spanned spike, with dominance at 160-218 and 743-854. Donors, mostly white British, included more females; clonal diversity was possibly underestimated.

V was cut by 0 bases and J by 6 bases, with 11 bases left in between. CDR1 LGHNA and CDR2 YNFKEQ come from the germline V gene. The CDR3 length is 15 residues. The TCR sequence derives from an adult in good health. The chain employs TRBV4-2 and TRBJ2-2, with a tentative D call TRBD1 (6 bases). The input for sequencing was peripheral blood, taken on day 0 of AZD1222 vaccination. CDR3 protein: CASSQEQGSSGELFF. In DNA, the CDR3 is TGTGCCAGCAGCCAAGAACAGGGTTCGTCCGGGGAGCTGTTTTTT.